Sequencing of this T cell receptor beta chain was carried out in a study of blood T cell repertoires in COVID-19. Methods used by the authors: Amplified reference gene primers provided the basis for estimating nucleated cell counts. The repertoire was sequenced with immunoSEQ multiplex PCR; TCRdb's copy has only in-frame clones and lacks some. The D gene and trimming were derived from the DNA, and the V and J assignments and clone size from that table. The sample consists of fewer than 70,000 clones, around 87% of them appearing once. The receptor was derived from a man aged 50-59 years with acute or convalescent COVID-19. The sequenced material came from peripheral blood.

The CDR3 nucleotides read TGCGCCAGCAGCTTGGCGTCACTTAATTCACCCCTCCACTTT. Protein: CASSLASLNSPLHF. The chain recombines TRBV5-1 with TRBJ1-6, with unresolved D. V was pared by 0 bases and J by 6 bases, with 7 bases between. The CDR3 runs to 14 residues. The germline CDR1 and CDR2 sequences are SGHRS and YFSETQ.